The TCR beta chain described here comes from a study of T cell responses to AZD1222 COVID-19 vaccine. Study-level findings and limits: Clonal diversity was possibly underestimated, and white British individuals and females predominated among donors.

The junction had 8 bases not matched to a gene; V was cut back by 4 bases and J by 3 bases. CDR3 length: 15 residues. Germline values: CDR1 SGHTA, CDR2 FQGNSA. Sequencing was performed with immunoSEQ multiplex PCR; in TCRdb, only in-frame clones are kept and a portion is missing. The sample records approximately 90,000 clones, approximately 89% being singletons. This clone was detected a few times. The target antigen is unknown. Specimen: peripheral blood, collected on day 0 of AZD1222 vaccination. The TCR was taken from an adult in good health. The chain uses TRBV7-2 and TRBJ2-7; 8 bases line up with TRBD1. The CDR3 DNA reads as TGTGCCAGCAGCTATCCGGGGACAGGAAACTACGAGCAGTACTTC. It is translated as CASSYPGTGNYEQYF.